This section outlines one T cell receptor beta chain sequence together with its context. The antigen remains unidentified. The data derive from a study of blood T cells in healthy people across ages. Study-wide results and caveats: The long-lived group displayed more naive CD4+ cells, plus higher diversity, than the aged donors did. A roughly linear age-dependent decrease characterized TCR beta diversity per million T cells.

The CDR3 has 14 amino acids. CDR1 and CDR2 from the germline V gene are ENHRY and SYGVKD. The germline V and J ends were trimmed by 7 bases and 2 bases, with 11 bases remaining between them. For the second PCR, which ran for about 7 to 11 cycles, a sample-barcoded 5' primer and a J-beta primer mix were used. Each CDR3 protein is one row after TCRdb ran MiXCR on the 5' RACE reads. The repertoire includes fewer than 800,000 distinct CDR3 sequences, around half of them detected once, and around 32% sits in the top ten. Source material: blood. V usage is TRBV10-3 and J usage is TRBJ2-2; D not resolved. The TCR was taken from a woman in her fifties or sixties in good health. CDR3 sequence reads: CAIMSNSNTGELFF. In DNA form, the CDR3 reads TGTGCCATCATGAGTAACAGTAACACCGGGGAGCTGTTTTTT.